This T cell receptor (beta chain) was recorded in a study of beta chain features in type 1 diabetes. Study-wide results and limits: The study found that naive, central memory and Treg TCRB repertoires appeared more similar in patients than in healthy donors. Shortening of TCRB CDR3s, moderate but significant, appeared in all four CD4+ subsets of Type 1 diabetes patients.

For this clone: The antigen is not known.

Isolated RNA was reverse transcribed in full, so expressed TCRB transcripts were sequenced. TCRdb's table, derived via immunoSEQ multiplex PCR, lists solely in-frame clones and lacks some. The sample holds 550,000 to 850,000 clones, 13% seen once. This TCR derives from a man aged 18 to 30 with type 1 diabetes. Source material: naive CD4+ T cells from blood.

The CDR3 nucleotides are TGCGCCAGCAGCCAAGATTGGACTATTCTCTCCTACAATGAGCAGTTCTTC. Amino acid sequence: CASSQDWTILSYNEQFF. V gene TRBV4-1 combines with J gene TRBJ2-1; perhaps TRBD2 as D (6 bases). Germline V gives CDR1 MGHRA, CDR2 YSYEKL. CDR3 size: 17 residues. Deletions cut 0 bases from V and 0 bases from J, with 12 bases between.